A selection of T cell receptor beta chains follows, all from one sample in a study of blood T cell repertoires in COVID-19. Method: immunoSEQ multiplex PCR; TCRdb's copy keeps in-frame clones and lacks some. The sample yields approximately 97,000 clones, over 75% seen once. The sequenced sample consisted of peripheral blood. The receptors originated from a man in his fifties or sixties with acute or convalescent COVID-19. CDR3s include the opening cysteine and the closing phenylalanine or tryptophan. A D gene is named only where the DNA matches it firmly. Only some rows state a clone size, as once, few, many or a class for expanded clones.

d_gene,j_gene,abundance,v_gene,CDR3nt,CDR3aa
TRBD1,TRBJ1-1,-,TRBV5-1,TGCGCCAGCAGCCCCACTACAGGGGGCTGGACTGAAGCTTTCTTT,CASSPTTGGWTEAFF
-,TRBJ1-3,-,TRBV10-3,TGTGCCACAGAGGGGGCTGGAAACACCATATATTTT,CATEGAGNTIYF
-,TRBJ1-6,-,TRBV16,TGTGCCAGCTCAGCGGGGGCAGGGTCACCCCTCCACTTT,CASSAGAGSPLHF
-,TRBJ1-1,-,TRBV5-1,TGCGCCAGCAGCTTGGTGCCCAACGGAGGCACTGAAGCTTTCTTT,CASSLVPNGGTEAFF
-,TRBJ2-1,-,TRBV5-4,TGTGCCAGCAGCTTGGGGCCCAGTGAGCAGTTCTTC,CASSLGPSEQFF
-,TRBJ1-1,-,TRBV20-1,TGCAGTGTAGAGCCTGAAGCTTTCTTT,CSVEPEAFF
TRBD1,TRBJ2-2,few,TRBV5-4,TGTGCCAGCAGCGGGACAGGGGACACCGGGGAGCTGTTTTTT,CASSGTGDTGELFF
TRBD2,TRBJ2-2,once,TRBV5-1,TGCGCCAGCAGCCCTATCACTAGCGGGGGGCCACGAGGCACCGGGGAGCTGTTTTTT,CASSPITSGGPRGTGELFF
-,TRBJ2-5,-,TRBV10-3,TGTGCCATCAGTAACCCGAGCGTTGAGACCCAGTACTTC,CAISNPSVETQYF
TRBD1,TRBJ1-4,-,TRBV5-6,TGTGCCAGCAGCTTCTTGGGGGCAGGGGGTAATGAAAAACTGTTTTTT,CASSFLGAGGNEKLFF